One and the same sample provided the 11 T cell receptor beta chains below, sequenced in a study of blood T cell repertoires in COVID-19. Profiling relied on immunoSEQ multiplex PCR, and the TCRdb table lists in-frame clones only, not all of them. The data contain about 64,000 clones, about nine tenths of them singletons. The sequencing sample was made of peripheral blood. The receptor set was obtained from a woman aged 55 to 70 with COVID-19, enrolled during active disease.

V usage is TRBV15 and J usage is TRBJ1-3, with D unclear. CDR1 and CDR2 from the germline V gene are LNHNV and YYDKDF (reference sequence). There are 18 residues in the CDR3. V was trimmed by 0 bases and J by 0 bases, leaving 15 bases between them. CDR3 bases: TGTGCCACCAGCAGAGATACGAAACGGTATTACTCTGGAAACACCATATATTTT. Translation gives CATSRDTKRYYSGNTIYF. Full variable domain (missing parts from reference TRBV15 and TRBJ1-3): DAMVIQNPRYQVTQFGKPVTLSCSQTLNHNVMYWYQQKSSQAPKLLFHYYDKDFNNEADTPDNFQSRRPNTSFCFLDIRSPGLGDTAMYLCATSRDTKRYYSGNTIYFGEGSWLTVV.

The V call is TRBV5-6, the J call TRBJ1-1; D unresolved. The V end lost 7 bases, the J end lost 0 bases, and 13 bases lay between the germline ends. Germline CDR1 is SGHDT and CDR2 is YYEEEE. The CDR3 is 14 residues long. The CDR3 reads CASLSAGLNTEAFF. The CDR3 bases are TGTGCCAGCCTTTCGGCAGGTTTGAACACTGAAGCTTTCTTT.

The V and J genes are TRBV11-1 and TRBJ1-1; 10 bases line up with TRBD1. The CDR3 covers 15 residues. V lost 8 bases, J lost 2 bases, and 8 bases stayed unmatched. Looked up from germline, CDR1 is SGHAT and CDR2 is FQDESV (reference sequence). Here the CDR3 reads CASSGQGRSNTEAFF. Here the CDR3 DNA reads TGTGCCAGCTCGGGACAGGGGCGTTCAAACACTGAAGCTTTCTTT.

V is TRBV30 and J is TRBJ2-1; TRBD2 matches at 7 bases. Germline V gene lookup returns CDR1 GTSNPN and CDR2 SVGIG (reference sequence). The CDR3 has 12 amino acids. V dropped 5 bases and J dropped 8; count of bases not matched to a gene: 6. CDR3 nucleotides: TGTGCCTGGGGGCGTCTAGCGGATGAGCAGTTCTTC. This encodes CAWGRLADEQFF. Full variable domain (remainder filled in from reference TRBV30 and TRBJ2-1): SQTIHQWPATLVQPVGSPLSLECTVEGTSNPNLYWYRQAAGRGLQLLFYSVGIGQISSEVPQNLSASRPQDRQFILSSKKLLLSDSGFYLCAWGRLADEQFFGPGTRLTVL.

CDR3 amino acids: CASSPGGQGSEQYF. The CDR3 coding sequence is TGTGCCAGCTCACCAGGGGGACAGGGATCCGAGCAGTACTTC. The chain employs TRBV18 and TRBJ2-7; TRBD1 aligns across 9 bases. Trimming at V came to 2 bases and at J to 6 bases, leaving 5 bases not matched to a gene. Germline CDR1 and CDR2: KGHSH and LQKENI. The CDR3 runs to 14 residues.

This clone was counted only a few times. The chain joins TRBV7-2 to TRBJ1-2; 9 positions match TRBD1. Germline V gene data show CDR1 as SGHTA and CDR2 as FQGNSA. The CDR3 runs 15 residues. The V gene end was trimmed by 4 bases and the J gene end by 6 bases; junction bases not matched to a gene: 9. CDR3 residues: CASSSQLQGADGYTF. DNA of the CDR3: TGTGCCAGCAGCTCACAATTACAGGGGGCGGATGGCTACACCTTC.

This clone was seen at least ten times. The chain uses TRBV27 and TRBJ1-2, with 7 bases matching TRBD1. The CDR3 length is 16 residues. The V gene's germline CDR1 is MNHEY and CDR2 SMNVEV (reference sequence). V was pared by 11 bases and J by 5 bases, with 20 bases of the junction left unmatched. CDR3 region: CASGDGTARVEYGYTF. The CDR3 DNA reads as TGTGCCTCCGGGGACGGGACAGCTCGGGTTGAGTATGGCTACACCTTC.

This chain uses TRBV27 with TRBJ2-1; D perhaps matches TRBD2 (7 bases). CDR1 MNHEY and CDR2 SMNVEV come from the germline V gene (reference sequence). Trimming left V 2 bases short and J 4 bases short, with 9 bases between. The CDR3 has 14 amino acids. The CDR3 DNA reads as TGTGCCAGCAGTTTACGGGGGGCTTACAATGAGCAGTTCTTC. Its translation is CASSLRGAYNEQFF.

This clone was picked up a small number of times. DNA for the CDR3: TGTGCCTGGAGCCTCCGACAGGGGAGACAGCCCCAGCATTTT. This codes for CAWSLRQGRQPQHF. This chain uses TRBV30 with TRBJ1-5; the match to TRBD1 covers 8 bases. The CDR3 is 14 amino acids. The germline V gene has CDR1 GTSNPN and CDR2 SVGIG (reference sequence). With 3 bases clipped from V and 7 bases from J, the junction kept 8 bases outside the gene matches.

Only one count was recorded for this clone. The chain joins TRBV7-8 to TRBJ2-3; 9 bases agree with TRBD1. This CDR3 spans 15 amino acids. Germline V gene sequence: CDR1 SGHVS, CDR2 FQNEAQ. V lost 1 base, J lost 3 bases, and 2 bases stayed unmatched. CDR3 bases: TGTGCCAGCAGCTTAGAGGGACAGGGTACAGATACGCAGTATTTT. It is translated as CASSLEGQGTDTQYF.

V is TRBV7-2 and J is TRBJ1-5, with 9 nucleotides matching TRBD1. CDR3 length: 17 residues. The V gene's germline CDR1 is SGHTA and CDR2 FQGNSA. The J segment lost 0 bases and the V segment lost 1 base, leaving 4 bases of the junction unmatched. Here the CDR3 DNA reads TGTGCCAGCAGCTTAGGAACAGGGGGCGTTAGCAATCAGCCCCAGCATTTT. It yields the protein CASSLGTGGVSNQPQHF.